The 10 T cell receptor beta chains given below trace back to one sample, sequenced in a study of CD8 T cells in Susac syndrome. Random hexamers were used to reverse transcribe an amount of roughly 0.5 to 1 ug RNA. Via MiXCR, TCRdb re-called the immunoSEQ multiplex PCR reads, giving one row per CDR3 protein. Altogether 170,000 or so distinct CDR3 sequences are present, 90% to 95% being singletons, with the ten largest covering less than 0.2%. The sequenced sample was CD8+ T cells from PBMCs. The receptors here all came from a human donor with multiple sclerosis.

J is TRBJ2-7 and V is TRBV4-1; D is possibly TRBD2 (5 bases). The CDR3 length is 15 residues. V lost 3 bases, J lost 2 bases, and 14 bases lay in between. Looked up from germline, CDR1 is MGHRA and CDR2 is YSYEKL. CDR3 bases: TGCGCCAGCAGCCAGGGAGTAGCGTACCCCTACGAGCAGTACTTC. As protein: CASSQGVAYPYEQYF.

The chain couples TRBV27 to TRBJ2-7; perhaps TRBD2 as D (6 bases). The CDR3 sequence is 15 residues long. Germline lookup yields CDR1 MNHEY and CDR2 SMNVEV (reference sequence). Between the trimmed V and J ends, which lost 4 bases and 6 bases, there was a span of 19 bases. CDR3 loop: CASSYSTRGRVEQYF. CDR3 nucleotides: TGTGCCAGCAGTTACTCGACACGGGGGAGAGTCGAGCAGTACTTC.

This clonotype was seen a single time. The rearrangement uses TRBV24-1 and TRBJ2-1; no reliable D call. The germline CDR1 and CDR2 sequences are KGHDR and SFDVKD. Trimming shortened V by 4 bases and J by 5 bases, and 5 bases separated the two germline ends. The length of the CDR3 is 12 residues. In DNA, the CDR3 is TGTGCCACCAGTGAACGGGACAATGAGCAGTTCTTC. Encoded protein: CATSERDNEQFF.

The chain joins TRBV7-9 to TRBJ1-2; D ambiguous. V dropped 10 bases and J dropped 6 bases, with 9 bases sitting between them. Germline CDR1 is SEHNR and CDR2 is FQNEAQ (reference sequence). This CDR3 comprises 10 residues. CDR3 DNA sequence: TGTGCCACTACTTATCATGGCTACACCTTC. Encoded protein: CATTYHGYTF.

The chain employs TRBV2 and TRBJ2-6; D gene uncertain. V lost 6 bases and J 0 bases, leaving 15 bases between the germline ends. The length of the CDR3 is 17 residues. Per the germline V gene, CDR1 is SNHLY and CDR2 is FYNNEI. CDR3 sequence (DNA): TGTGCCAGCAGCTTTCCAAAGACTGCCTCTGGGGCCAACGTCCTGACTTTC. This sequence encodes CASSFPKTASGANVLTF.

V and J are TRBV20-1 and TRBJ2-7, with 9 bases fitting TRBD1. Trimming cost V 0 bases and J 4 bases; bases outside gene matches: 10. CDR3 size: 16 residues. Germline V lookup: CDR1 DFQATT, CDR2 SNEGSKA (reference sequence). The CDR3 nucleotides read TGCAGTGCTAGAGATCTTGGGGGACAGGGTCGTTACGAGCAGTACTTC. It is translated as CSARDLGGQGRYEQYF.

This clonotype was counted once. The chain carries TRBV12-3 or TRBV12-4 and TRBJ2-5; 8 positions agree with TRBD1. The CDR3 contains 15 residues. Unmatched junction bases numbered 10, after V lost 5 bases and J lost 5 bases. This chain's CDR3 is CASSILRTGMETQYF. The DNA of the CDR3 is TGTGCCAGCAGTATCCTCAGGACAGGGATGGAGACCCAGTACTTC.

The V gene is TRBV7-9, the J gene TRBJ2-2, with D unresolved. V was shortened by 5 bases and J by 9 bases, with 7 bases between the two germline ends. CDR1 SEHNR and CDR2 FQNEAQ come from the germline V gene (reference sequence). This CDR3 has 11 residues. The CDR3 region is CASSKLRELFF. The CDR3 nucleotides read TGTGCCAGCAGCAAGCTTAGGGAGCTGTTTTTT.

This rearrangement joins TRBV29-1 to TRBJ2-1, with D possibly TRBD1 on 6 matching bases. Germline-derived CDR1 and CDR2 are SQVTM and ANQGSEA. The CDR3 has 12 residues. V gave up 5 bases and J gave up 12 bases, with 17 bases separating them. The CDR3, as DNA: TGCAGCGTTCCGGGACAATTTATGGTGCAGTTCTTC. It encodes CSVPGQFMVQFF.

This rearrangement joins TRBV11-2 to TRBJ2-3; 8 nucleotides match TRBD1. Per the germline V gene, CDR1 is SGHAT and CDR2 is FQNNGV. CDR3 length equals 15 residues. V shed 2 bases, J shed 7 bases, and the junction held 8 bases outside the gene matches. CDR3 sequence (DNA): TGTGCCAGCAGCTTATTCAGGGGGCGCATCAATACGCAGTATTTT. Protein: CASSLFRGRINTQYF. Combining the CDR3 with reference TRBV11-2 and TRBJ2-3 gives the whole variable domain EAGVAQSPRYKIIEKRQSVAFWCNPISGHATLYWYQQILGQGPKLLIQFQNNGVVDDSQLPKDRFSAERLKGVDSTLKIQPAKLEDSAVYLCASSLFRGRINTQYFGPGTRLTVL.